The rows below give T cell receptor beta chains drawn from one sample of a study of cytomegalovirus exposure and HLA in healthy donors. Produced via immunoSEQ multiplex PCR; TCRdb's table is partial and in-frame only. Of 130,000 or so clones listed, around nine tenths are singletons. Specimen: PBMCs. The receptors come from a man aged 25 to 45 in good health and CMV-seronegative. CDR3s include the opening cysteine and the closing phenylalanine or tryptophan. Each record gives: D gene, CDR3 length, clone size, J gene, V gene, CDR3 protein, CDR3 DNA. D genes are given only for firm matches. Clone size is given for some rows only: seen once, a few or many times, or a class if the clone is expanded.

D gene: NA; CDR3 length: 13; clone size: NA; J gene: TRBJ1-4; V gene: TRBV10-3; CDR3 protein: CAITPDEGEKLFF; CDR3 DNA: TGTGCCATCACCCCGGACGAGGGAGAAAAACTGTTTTTT
D gene: NA; CDR3 length: 14; clone size: NA; J gene: TRBJ2-1; V gene: TRBV5-6; CDR3 protein: CASTVGTPTTRQFF; CDR3 DNA: TGTGCCAGCACCGTTGGGACACCGACGACACGGCAGTTCTTC
D gene: NA; CDR3 length: 15; clone size: NA; J gene: TRBJ1-4; V gene: TRBV5-4; CDR3 protein: CASSHFGGLREKLFF; CDR3 DNA: TGTGCCAGCAGTCACTTCGGGGGACTTCGTGAAAAACTGTTTTTT
D gene: NA; CDR3 length: 15; clone size: once; J gene: TRBJ1-1; V gene: TRBV6-1; CDR3 protein: CASTFIDRGSAEAFF; CDR3 DNA: TGTGCCAGCACTTTTATCGATAGGGGGTCGGCTGAAGCTTTCTTT
D gene: TRBD2; CDR3 length: 16; clone size: NA; J gene: TRBJ2-1; V gene: TRBV27; CDR3 protein: CASSLASGDTYNEQFF; CDR3 DNA: TGTGCCAGCAGTTTAGCCAGCGGGGATACCTACAATGAGCAGTTCTTC
D gene: TRBD2; CDR3 length: 15; clone size: NA; J gene: TRBJ2-3; V gene: TRBV6-5; CDR3 protein: CASSESGASTDTQYF; CDR3 DNA: TGTGCCAGCAGCGAGAGCGGGGCAAGCACAGATACGCAGTATTTT
D gene: NA; CDR3 length: 15; clone size: NA; J gene: TRBJ1-4; V gene: TRBV4-2; CDR3 protein: CASSVRDTPNEKLFF; CDR3 DNA: TGTGCCAGCAGCGTCCGGGACACACCTAATGAAAAACTGTTTTTT
D gene: TRBD1; CDR3 length: 12; clone size: NA; J gene: TRBJ2-2; V gene: TRBV19; CDR3 protein: CASIRGPGELFF; CDR3 DNA: TGTGCCAGTATCAGGGGGCCGGGGGAGCTGTTTTTT
D gene: TRBD1; CDR3 length: 15; clone size: NA; J gene: TRBJ1-6; V gene: TRBV6-6; CDR3 protein: CASSYNPQGGLPLHF; CDR3 DNA: TGTGCCAGCAGTTACAATCCCCAGGGGGGTTTACCCCTCCACTTT
D gene: NA; CDR3 length: 13; clone size: NA; J gene: TRBJ2-5; V gene: TRBV7-2; CDR3 protein: CASSSLEQETQYF; CDR3 DNA: TGTGCCAGCAGCTCACTCGAGCAAGAGACCCAGTACTTC
D gene: NA; CDR3 length: 13; clone size: NA; J gene: TRBJ1-6; V gene: TRBV28; CDR3 protein: CASSRRASSPLHF; CDR3 DNA: TGTGCCAGCAGTCGTCGTGCTAGTTCACCCCTCCACTTT
D gene: NA; CDR3 length: 12; clone size: NA; J gene: TRBJ1-5; V gene: TRBV6-1; CDR3 protein: CASRTSNQPQHF; CDR3 DNA: TGTGCCAGCAGAACAAGCAATCAGCCCCAGCATTTT
D gene: TRBD2; CDR3 length: 16; clone size: NA; J gene: TRBJ2-1; V gene: TRBV11-2; CDR3 protein: CASSPRSSGGANEQFF; CDR3 DNA: TGTGCCAGCAGCCCGAGATCTAGCGGGGGGGCCAATGAGCAGTTCTTC
D gene: NA; CDR3 length: 13; clone size: NA; J gene: TRBJ1-4; V gene: TRBV7-9; CDR3 protein: CASSLEENEKLFF; CDR3 DNA: TGTGCCAGCAGCTTGGAGGAGAATGAAAAACTGTTTTTT
D gene: NA; CDR3 length: 13; clone size: NA; J gene: TRBJ1-2; V gene: TRBV6-5; CDR3 protein: CASREQGPYGYTF; CDR3 DNA: TGTGCCAGCAGAGAACAGGGACCCTATGGCTACACCTTC
D gene: TRBD1; CDR3 length: 15; clone size: NA; J gene: TRBJ2-7; V gene: TRBV2; CDR3 protein: CASRSGTGDFHEQYF; CDR3 DNA: TGTGCCAGCCGTTCAGGGACAGGGGATTTCCACGAGCAGTACTTC
D gene: NA; CDR3 length: 13; clone size: NA; J gene: TRBJ2-5; V gene: TRBV2; CDR3 protein: CASSARLMETQYF; CDR3 DNA: TGTGCCAGCAGTGCCAGGTTAATGGAGACCCAGTACTTC
D gene: NA; CDR3 length: 13; clone size: once; J gene: TRBJ2-4; V gene: TRBV18; CDR3 protein: CASSSQSKNIQYF; CDR3 DNA: TGTGCCAGCTCAAGTCAGTCAAAAAACATTCAGTACTTC
D gene: NA; CDR3 length: 15; clone size: NA; J gene: TRBJ2-7; V gene: TRBV6-1; CDR3 protein: CASSEAEGQGYEQYF; CDR3 DNA: TGTGCCAGCAGTGAAGCGGAGGGGCAGGGCTACGAGCAGTACTTC
D gene: TRBD2; CDR3 length: 15; clone size: NA; J gene: TRBJ2-7; V gene: TRBV19; CDR3 protein: CASSPIPGGSYEQYF; CDR3 DNA: TGTGCCAGTAGTCCCATTCCCGGGGGGTCCTACGAGCAGTACTTC
D gene: TRBD2; CDR3 length: 18; clone size: NA; J gene: TRBJ2-3; V gene: TRBV9; CDR3 protein: CASSGLGTSGGGADTQYF; CDR3 DNA: TGTGCCAGCAGCGGACTGGGGACTAGCGGGGGAGGAGCAGATACGCAGTATTTT
D gene: NA; CDR3 length: 12; clone size: once; J gene: TRBJ1-5; V gene: TRBV10-3; CDR3 protein: CAISEADKAQHF; CDR3 DNA: TGTGCCATCAGTGAGGCCGACAAAGCCCAGCATTTT
D gene: TRBD1; CDR3 length: 15; clone size: NA; J gene: TRBJ2-7; V gene: TRBV6-5; CDR3 protein: CASSYSGQGAYEQYF; CDR3 DNA: TGTGCCAGCAGTTACTCGGGACAGGGTGCCTACGAGCAGTACTTC
D gene: NA; CDR3 length: 12; clone size: NA; J gene: TRBJ2-3; V gene: TRBV2; CDR3 protein: CASSRTADTQYF; CDR3 DNA: TGTGCCAGCAGTCGGACAGCAGATACGCAGTATTTT
D gene: TRBD2; CDR3 length: 17; clone size: NA; J gene: TRBJ2-7; V gene: TRBV7-8; CDR3 protein: CASSVGGIAPGAYEQYF; CDR3 DNA: TGTGCCAGCAGCGTGGGAGGGATCGCCCCTGGAGCCTACGAGCAGTACTTC
D gene: NA; CDR3 length: 19; clone size: NA; J gene: TRBJ1-2; V gene: TRBV2; CDR3 protein: CASSPRTYLPRTAEGGYTF; CDR3 DNA: TGTGCCAGCAGTCCTCGGACTTACCTTCCTCGGACGGCCGAGGGTGGCTACACCTTC
D gene: NA; CDR3 length: 15; clone size: NA; J gene: TRBJ2-7; V gene: TRBV18; CDR3 protein: CASSPRTASSYEQYF; CDR3 DNA: TGTGCCAGCTCCCCGAGGACAGCTAGCTCCTACGAGCAGTACTTC
D gene: NA; CDR3 length: 19; clone size: NA; J gene: TRBJ2-3; V gene: TRBV5-6; CDR3 protein: CASSLDGRTLTLGTDTQYF; CDR3 DNA: TGTGCCAGCAGCTTGGATGGGAGGACGCTCACTCTAGGCACAGATACGCAGTATTTT
D gene: NA; CDR3 length: 16; clone size: NA; J gene: TRBJ1-3; V gene: TRBV7-9; CDR3 protein: CASSLGSEDSGNTIYF; CDR3 DNA: TGTGCCAGCAGCTTAGGCAGTGAGGACTCTGGAAACACCATATATTTT
D gene: NA; CDR3 length: 14; clone size: once; J gene: TRBJ1-5; V gene: TRBV7-2; CDR3 protein: CASSSSPDSVPQHF; CDR3 DNA: TGTGCCAGCAGCTCCTCGCCTGACTCAGTGCCCCAGCATTTT